A single sample gave rise to the 2 T cell receptor beta chains below, sequenced in a study of cytomegalovirus exposure and HLA in healthy donors. Use of 60 Vbeta and 13 Jbeta primers characterized the PCR. The protocol was immunoSEQ multiplex PCR, while the TCRdb copy is restricted to in-frame clones and leaves out a portion. The repertoire holds around 21,000 clones, with 65% to 85% as singletons. The sequencing sample was made of PBMCs. The receptors shown here come from a man in his 60s in good health and CMV-seronegative.

The chain is built from TRBV18 and TRBJ2-2; 8 bases map to TRBD1. Germline lookup yields CDR1 KGHSH and CDR2 LQKENI. With 3 bases clipped from V and 4 bases from J, the junction kept 7 bases outside the gene matches. The CDR3 runs 16 residues. The CDR3 loop is CASSPAGQGSTGELFF. In DNA, the CDR3 is TGTGCCAGCTCACCCGCAGGACAGGGCAGCACCGGGGAGCTGTTTTTT.

This clone has more than one count but fewer than ten. The V call is TRBV6-1, the J call TRBJ1-5; weak D call: TRBD1 (6 bases). V lost 10 bases and J lost 6, with 22 bases in between. This CDR3 contains 15 residues. Germline CDR1 reads MNHNS; CDR2 reads SASEGT. The CDR3 DNA is TGTGCCACCTATCAATGGGGGCAGGGGATTCAGCCCCAGCATTTT. It is translated as CATYQWGQGIQPQHF.